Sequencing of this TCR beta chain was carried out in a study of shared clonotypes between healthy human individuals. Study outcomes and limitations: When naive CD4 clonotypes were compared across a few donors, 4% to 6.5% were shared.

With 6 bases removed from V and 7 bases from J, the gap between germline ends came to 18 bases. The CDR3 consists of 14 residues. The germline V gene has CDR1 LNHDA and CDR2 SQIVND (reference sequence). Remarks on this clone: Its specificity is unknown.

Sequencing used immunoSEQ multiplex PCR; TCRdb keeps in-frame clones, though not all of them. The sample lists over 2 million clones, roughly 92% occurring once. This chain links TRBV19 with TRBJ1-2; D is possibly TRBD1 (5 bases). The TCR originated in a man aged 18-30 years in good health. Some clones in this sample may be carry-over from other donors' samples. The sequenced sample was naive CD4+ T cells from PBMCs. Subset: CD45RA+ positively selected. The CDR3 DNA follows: TGTGCCAGTAGGCGGCAGGGCGATGTGCGTGGCTACACCTTC. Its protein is CASRRQGDVRGYTF.